Listed below are T cell receptor beta chains from one sample, sequenced in a study of blood T cell repertoires in COVID-19. Clones were sequenced by immunoSEQ multiplex PCR, and TCRdb holds only the in-frame ones, with some missing. This sample yields some 210,000 clones, of which roughly nine tenths are seen a single time; about 0.8% belongs to the top ten. Specimen: peripheral blood. These receptors all stem from a man aged 55 to 70 with COVID-19, enrolled during active disease. CDR3s include the opening cysteine and the closing phenylalanine or tryptophan. The order of the fields is D gene, clone size, V gene, J gene, CDR3 DNA, CDR3 protein. D genes are given only for firm matches. Some rows have no size entry. The others give once, few or many, or a class for an expanded clone.

NA	NA	TRBV5-1	TRBJ1-2	TGCGCCAGCAGCCCACTCCCCCAGCGCCAGCTATCTAACTATGGCTACACCTTC	CASSPLPQRQLSNYGYTF
NA	NA	TRBV5-4	TRBJ2-7	TGTGCCAGCAGCTTGCTGCGGGGATCCGAGCAGTACTTC	CASSLLRGSEQYF
NA	NA	TRBV14	TRBJ2-7	TGTGCCAGCAGCCTCTCAGGCTACGAGCAGTACTTC	CASSLSGYEQYF
TRBD1	NA	TRBV10-1	TRBJ1-1	TGCGCCAGCTCAAGACCGGGACAGAGAAAGAACACTGAAGCTTTCTTT	CASSRPGQRKNTEAFF
TRBD1	NA	TRBV19	TRBJ2-3	TGTGCCAGTGAGGACAGGGGAAGAGGCACAGATACGCAGTATTTT	CASEDRGRGTDTQYF
TRBD1	NA	TRBV29-1	TRBJ1-1	TGCAGCGTTTCTTACAGGGGGAACACTGAAGCTTTCTTT	CSVSYRGNTEAFF
TRBD1	NA	TRBV18	TRBJ2-7	TGTGCCAGCTCACCAAACGGACAGGGTCCCTACGAGCAGTACTTC	CASSPNGQGPYEQYF
NA	NA	TRBV5-4	TRBJ2-7	TGTGCCAGCAGCATCTCGACAGATTACGAGCAGTACTTC	CASSISTDYEQYF
TRBD2	NA	TRBV4-2	TRBJ2-3	TGTGCCAGCAGCGCTCAAAAACGGGGGGGCCTCGATACGCAGTATTTT	CASSAQKRGGLDTQYF
NA	NA	TRBV30	TRBJ1-3	TGTGCCTGGAGTACAGGGACCGGAAACACCATATATTTT	CAWSTGTGNTIYF
NA	NA	TRBV4-1	TRBJ2-5	TGCGCCAGCAGCCAAGAGTTCCCTAGCATGGAGACCCAGTACTTC	CASSQEFPSMETQYF
TRBD1	NA	TRBV12-5	TRBJ2-2	TGTGCTAGCTCCAGGGGGCCCGGGGAGCTGTTTTTT	CASSRGPGELFF
NA	NA	TRBV9	TRBJ1-5	TGTGCCAGCAGCGTGGGGGGAAGCAATCAGCCCCAGCATTTT	CASSVGGSNQPQHF
NA	NA	TRBV5-6	TRBJ1-1	TGTGCCAGCAGCCCCCCCTGGGGCGGCCACACTGAAGCTTTCTTT	CASSPPWGGHTEAFF
TRBD2	NA	TRBV5-4	TRBJ2-3	TGTGCCAGCAGCTTAGCGGGAGGTTCGGAAGATACGCAGTATTTT	CASSLAGGSEDTQYF
NA	NA	TRBV7-2	TRBJ2-7	TGTGCCAGCAGCTTAGTCAGGACGGGCGGGGAGCAGTACTTC	CASSLVRTGGEQYF
NA	once	TRBV7-6	TRBJ1-2	TGTGCCAGCAGCTTAGGGGGGGTTGCGGAAAACTATGGCTACACCTTC	CASSLGGVAENYGYTF
NA	once	TRBV3-1/TRBV3-2	TRBJ2-5	TGTGCCAGCAGCCGAGGCTCGAGTTCAGAGACCCAGTACTTC	CASSRGSSSETQYF
TRBD1	NA	TRBV19	TRBJ2-1	TGTGCCAGTAGGCCTCCGGGGACAGGGGCTGCGAATGAGCAGTTCTTC	CASRPPGTGAANEQFF
NA	NA	TRBV5-1	TRBJ2-3	TGCGCCAGCAGCTTGGCCAGGTCTTCAGATACGCAGTATTTT	CASSLARSSDTQYF
NA	few	TRBV6-1	TRBJ1-2	TGTGCCAGCAGTGATAGGGGGGGTTTCTATGGCTACACCTTC	CASSDRGGFYGYTF
NA	NA	TRBV11-2	TRBJ1-5	TGTGCCAGCAGCTTAGACCGAGATCAGCCCCAGCATTTT	CASSLDRDQPQHF
TRBD1	NA	TRBV19	TRBJ1-2	TGTGCCACTTTGGAACTTGGGACAGCTAACTATGGCTACACCTTC	CATLELGTANYGYTF
NA	NA	TRBV19	TRBJ2-7	TGTGCCAGTAGTAGACACGACAGGGAGGACTACGAGCAGTACTTC	CASSRHDREDYEQYF
TRBD2	NA	TRBV2	TRBJ2-3	TGTGCCAGCAGTGAATGGCGGGGGGGTTGGGCTACGCAGTATTTT	CASSEWRGGWATQYF
TRBD2	NA	TRBV9	TRBJ2-1	TGTGCCAGCAGCGTAACTAGCGGGACGCAAAATGAGCAGTTCTTC	CASSVTSGTQNEQFF
TRBD2	NA	TRBV5-4	TRBJ2-7	TGTGCCAGCAGCCCCGGGGGGGCGGGAGGTCACTACGAGCAGTACTTC	CASSPGGAGGHYEQYF
TRBD1	NA	TRBV4-3	TRBJ2-7	TGCGCCAGCAGCCAGGTGAATACCGGGACAGAGGCCTACGAGCAGTACTTC	CASSQVNTGTEAYEQYF
TRBD1	NA	TRBV7-3	TRBJ2-3	TGTGCCAGCAGCTCGACAGGGGTCAAGTTCACAGATACGCAGTATTTT	CASSSTGVKFTDTQYF
NA	NA	TRBV12-3/TRBV12-4	TRBJ2-7	TGTGCCAGCAGTTTAAGCTCGTACTACGAGCAGTACTTC	CASSLSSYYEQYF
NA	once	TRBV21-1	TRBJ1-2	TGTGCCAGCAGCAAAGACGGGGTGGATCCAGGAAACCCCTATGGCTACACCTTC	CASSKDGVDPGNPYGYTF
NA	NA	TRBV12-3/TRBV12-4	TRBJ2-2	TGTGCCAGCAGTTTGGGGGCGGTCGGGGAGCTGTTTTTT	CASSLGAVGELFF
TRBD1	NA	TRBV9	TRBJ1-2	TGTGCCAGCAGCGTAGCTACAACAGGGGGCGGTTACACCTTC	CASSVATTGGGYTF
TRBD1	NA	TRBV19	TRBJ1-1	TGTGCCAGTAGTGCCTGGACAGGGGGCATCAAGAACACTGAAGCTTTCTTT	CASSAWTGGIKNTEAFF
NA	NA	TRBV4-2	TRBJ1-2	TGTGCCAGCAGCCAAGTTTATACGGGTGAGGAGGGCTACACCTTC	CASSQVYTGEEGYTF
TRBD1	NA	TRBV7-2	TRBJ1-3	TGTGCCAGCAGCCCCCAACGACAGGGGTTAGGGGCCTCTGGAAACACCATATATTTT	CASSPQRQGLGASGNTIYF
TRBD1	NA	TRBV4-1	TRBJ1-5	TGCGCCAGCAGCCCCAACAGGGGTCTGAAGGAACGGCAGCCCCAGCATTTT	CASSPNRGLKERQPQHF
NA	once	TRBV7-3	TRBJ1-5	TGTGCCAGCAGCTTAGGAGCCAATCAGCCCCAGCATTTT	CASSLGANQPQHF
TRBD2	NA	TRBV4-1	TRBJ2-3	TGCGCCAGCAGCCAAGATTCTCGTCCCAGCGGGAGTAGAGATACGCAGTATTTT	CASSQDSRPSGSRDTQYF
TRBD1	NA	TRBV2	TRBJ1-1	TGTGCCAGCTCCGCCGGGACAGGGGTAGAAGCTTTCTTT	CASSAGTGVEAFF
NA	NA	TRBV2	TRBJ2-1	TGTGCCAGCAGCGTAGCTGGGGAGCAGTTCTTC	CASSVAGEQFF
TRBD1	once	TRBV5-1	TRBJ2-7	TGCGCCAGCGGGACCGGGACAGTACACGAGCAGTACTTC	CASGTGTVHEQYF
NA	NA	TRBV5-1	TRBJ1-1	TGCGCCAGCAGCTTGGACAGTGAAGCTTTCTTT	CASSLDSEAFF